This T cell receptor beta chain was retrieved from a study of T cells after yellow fever vaccination. Germline lookup yields CDR1 SGHRS and CDR2 YFSETQ. There are 14 residues in the CDR3. Trimming stripped 0 bases from V and 6 bases from J, with 11 bases between. This clonotype has ten or more counts. What it binds is unknown. TCRdb itself ran the 5' RACE reads through MiXCR, one entry per CDR3 protein. Of 200,000 to 300,000 distinct CDR3 sequences detected, roughly 6.3% appear once; the ten largest clones hold around 1.1%. Whole-study results and caveats: Clonotypes found in both CD4 and CD8 compartments made up a small share. Researchers cautioned that FACS-sorted repertoires could harbor abundant clonotypes contaminating from the bulk population.

The gene calls are TRBV5-1 and TRBJ2-3; D is possibly TRBD1 (6 bases). The source is a man in his thirties or forties who received the YFV17D yellow fever vaccine. Sequenced material: CD4+ T cells sorted from PBMCs, taken on the day of the yellow fever booster vaccination. CDR3 nucleotides: TGCGCCAGCAGCTTGGTAGCTACAGGGGATACGCAGTATTTT. It encodes CASSLVATGDTQYF.